The T cell receptor beta chain described here comes from a study of identical twins. The CDR3 loop spans 17 amino acids. The junction had 15 bases not matched to a gene; V was cut back by 5 bases and J by 6 bases. Germline CDR1 is KGHDR and CDR2 is SFDVKD. TCRdb redid the calling of the 5' RACE reads with MiXCR, one entry per CDR3 protein. The table lists some 630,000 distinct CDR3 sequences, under 8.5% of them singletons. Another study also made use of these data, one on yellow fever vaccine responses in identical twins. That report adds: Reports say the vaccine T cell response in twins looked partly convergent and partly personalized.

The origin of this receptor is a woman younger than 30 in good health. The material sequenced was PBMCs. This sequence joins TRBV24-1 and TRBJ2-1, with 7 bases lining up with TRBD1. Written as DNA, the CDR3 is TGTGCCACCAGTGGAGCAAGGATTACAGGGGCCCCCAATGAGCAGTTCTTC. The encoded protein is CATSGARITGAPNEQFF.